What follows describes a single TCR beta chain. The data belong to a study of blood T cell repertoires in COVID-19. Profiling relied on immunoSEQ multiplex PCR, and the TCRdb table lists in-frame clones only, not all of them. The sample contains fewer than 350,000 clones, about 85% of which appear only once. The clonotype was recovered from a woman in her forties or fifties with active or convalescent COVID-19. Sequences were obtained from peripheral blood.

The CDR3 DNA is TGCAGCGTTGAAGTACGGCAGGGGGTTCTTAACTACGAGCAGTACTTC. Encoded protein: CSVEVRQGVLNYEQYF. This chain connects TRBV29-1 to TRBJ2-7; 7 bases map to TRBD1. Germline V gene lookup returns CDR1 SQVTM and CDR2 ANQGSEA. The CDR3 length is 16 residues. Germline trimming cut 1 base from V and 3 bases from J; bases unmatched to any gene: 12.